The 24 T cell receptor beta chains presented below share a single source sample, sequenced in a study of OX40 agonist ivuxolimab in advanced cancers. Clones were read by immunoSEQ multiplex PCR, and TCRdb kept only the in-frame ones, dropping some. The table includes fewer than 55,000 clones, approximately 80% detected once. The material sequenced was CD4+ or CD8+ T cells sorted from blood, taken in a trial of the OX40 agonist ivuxolimab. These receptors were taken from an adult with an advanced solid tumor such as melanoma, head and neck, liver or kidney cancer.

This clone showed up just a few times. V is TRBV6-1 and J is TRBJ1-2; a possible D gene is TRBD1 (5 bases). CDR1 is MNHNS, CDR2 SASEGT, per germline. This CDR3 has 13 amino acids. Trimming pared 6 bases from V and 2 bases from J, leaving 10 bases between. CDR3 loop: CASRTDSNYGYTF. The CDR3 DNA follows: TGTGCCAGCAGGACCGACAGCAACTATGGCTACACCTTC.

This chain uses TRBV7-9 with TRBJ2-5; 8 bases map to TRBD2. Germline V gene sequence: CDR1 SEHNR, CDR2 FQNEAQ (reference sequence). The CDR3 totals 16 residues. V dropped 3 bases and J dropped 6; count of bases not matched to a gene: 12. CDR3 loop: CASSFTGTRSTKTQYF. The DNA of the CDR3 is TGTGCCAGCAGCTTCACCGGGACTAGGAGCACAAAGACCCAGTACTTC.

This chain uses TRBV5-4 with TRBJ1-4; 11 bases match TRBD1. J was trimmed by 7 bases and V by 2 bases; bases with no gene match: 4. This CDR3 is built from 15 residues. Looked up from germline, CDR1 is SGHNT and CDR2 is YYREEE (reference sequence). CDR3 in amino acids: CASSFRTGGSEKLFF. In nucleotides, the CDR3 is TGTGCCAGCAGCTTCCGGACAGGGGGCAGTGAAAAACTGTTTTTT.

This clone was seen a handful of times. This chain joins TRBV19 and TRBJ1-2; the D is unclear. Trimming left V 2 bases short and J 5 bases short, with 15 bases between. Germline values: CDR1 LNHDA, CDR2 SQIVND (reference sequence). The length of the CDR3 is 15 residues. The CDR3 spells CASSISRSPAYGYTF. Here the CDR3 DNA reads TGTGCCAGTAGTATATCCAGGTCGCCCGCTTATGGCTACACCTTC.

The chain has TRBV2 and TRBJ1-5; 8 bases line up with TRBD1. The CDR3 contains 15 residues. Germline CDR1 SNHLY, CDR2 FYNNEI. With V trimmed by 6 bases and J by 5 bases, 9 bases remained unmatched. The chain's CDR3 is CASSVRTGLDQPQHF. The CDR3 DNA reads as TGTGCCAGCAGCGTACGGACAGGGTTGGATCAGCCCCAGCATTTT.

This chain's CDR3 is CASSLGGTGIGGYTF. CDR3 nucleotides: TGTGCCAGCAGCTTAGGTGGGACAGGGATAGGTGGCTACACCTTC. The chain has TRBV11-1 and TRBJ1-2; TRBD1 agrees at 9 bases. V was pared by 1 base and J by 7 bases, with 7 bases of the junction left unmatched. This CDR3 is built from 15 residues. Germline V gene sequence: CDR1 SGHAT, CDR2 FQDESV (reference sequence).

V usage is TRBV5-4 and J usage is TRBJ2-3; maybe TRBD2 (6 bases). Germline lookup yields CDR1 SGHNT and CDR2 YYREEE (reference sequence). The CDR3 sequence is 15 residues long. V was trimmed by 0 bases and J by 0 bases, leaving 8 bases between them. The CDR3 DNA follows: TGTGCCAGCAGCTTGGGCGGGGACAGCACAGATACGCAGTATTTT. It is translated as CASSLGGDSTDTQYF.

This clone came up a few times. The V call is TRBV5-4, the J call TRBJ1-2; D unclear. The CDR3 extends over 12 amino acids. The germline V gene encodes CDR1 SGHNT and CDR2 YYREEE (reference sequence). V dropped 2 bases and J dropped 5 bases, with 7 bases sitting between them. CDR3 sequence (DNA): TGTGCCAGCAGCTTAAGCGGGTATGGCTACACCTTC. Translated: CASSLSGYGYTF.

The J gene is TRBJ2-1, the V gene TRBV2; 7 nucleotides align to TRBD1. The CDR3 has 12 residues. V gave up 4 bases and J gave up 9 bases; unmatched junction bases: 3. Per the germline V gene, CDR1 is SNHLY and CDR2 is FYNNEI. CDR3 protein: CASSGPGGEQFF. The CDR3 DNA sequence: TGTGCCAGCAGTGGTCCAGGGGGTGAGCAGTTCTTC.

This rearrangement joins TRBV5-1 to TRBJ2-5; D not certain. Per germline, CDR1 SGHRS and CDR2 YFSETQ. CDR3 length equals 15 residues. The ends were cut back, 0 bases at V and 4 bases at J, with 13 bases in the middle. The CDR3 coding sequence is TGCGCCAGCAGCTTGGTCTTTGACCGCCCAGAGACCCAGTACTTC. Protein sequence: CASSLVFDRPETQYF.

The chain links TRBV5-1 to TRBJ2-7; perhaps TRBD1 as D (6 bases). The CDR3 is 15 amino acids. V was pared by 2 bases and J by 0 bases, with 12 bases between. Looked up from germline, CDR1 is SGHRS and CDR2 is YFSETQ. This CDR3 reads CASSLGDINSYEQYF. CDR3 nucleotide sequence: TGCGCCAGCAGCTTAGGGGACATCAACTCCTACGAGCAGTACTTC.

The chain employs TRBV28 and TRBJ1-4, with 9 positions matching TRBD1. V lost 4 bases and J lost 4; bases outside the gene matches: 7. Germline CDR1 MDHEN, CDR2 SYDVKM. This CDR3 comprises 16 residues. DNA for the CDR3: TGTGCCAGCAGTTCAGATGGACAGGGGCTTAATGAAAAACTGTTTTTT. It codes for CASSSDGQGLNEKLFF.

This sequence joins TRBV15 and TRBJ1-4, with TRBD1 as a possible D gene (6 bases). V gave up 0 bases and J gave up 8 bases, with 16 bases separating them. CDR1 and CDR2 (germline): LNHNV, YYDKDF (reference sequence). The CDR3 has 16 amino acids. CDR3 amino acids: CATSRDRVGAEEKLFF. For the CDR3, the DNA is TGTGCCACCAGCAGAGACCGTGTGGGGGCTGAGGAAAAACTGTTTTTT. The full variable domain, its missing parts supplied by reference TRBV15 and TRBJ1-4, is DAMVIQNPRYQVTQFGKPVTLSCSQTLNHNVMYWYQQKSSQAPKLLFHYYDKDFNNEADTPDNFQSRRPNTSFCFLDIRSPGLGDTAMYLCATSRDRVGAEEKLFFGSGTQLSVL.

This clone has only one observation. V is TRBV5-1 and J is TRBJ2-1, with 7 bases lining up with TRBD2. This CDR3 has 16 amino acids. V trimming: 0 bases; J trimming: 2 bases; junction bases outside the gene matches: 5. From germline, CDR1 is SGHRS and CDR2 YFSETQ. CDR3 protein: CASSLEGGGAYNEQFF. DNA for the CDR3: TGCGCCAGCAGCTTGGAAGGCGGGGGAGCCTACAATGAGCAGTTCTTC. Complete variable domain (other parts from reference TRBV5-1 and TRBJ2-1): KAGVTQTPRYLIKTRGQQVTLSCSPISGHRSVSWYQQTPGQGLQFLFEYFSETQRNKGNFPGRFSGRQFSNSRSEMNVSTLELGDSALYLCASSLEGGGAYNEQFFGPGTRLTVL.

The CDR3 DNA sequence: TGTGCTAGTGGTGAGGGGAGCTCCTATAATTCACCCCTCCACTTT. It yields the protein CASGEGSSYNSPLHF. The chain uses TRBV12-5 and TRBJ1-6, with D tentatively TRBD1 (5 bases). The CDR3 is 15 amino acids. Germline CDR1 is LGHNT and CDR2 is FRNRAP. The V gene lost 5 bases and the J gene lost 0 bases, with 8 bases spanning the gap.

This clone was recorded only once. The chain combines TRBV7-9 with TRBJ2-5; D is unclear. The CDR3 contains 15 residues. Trimming took 1 base from V and 4 from J, leaving 13 bases between them. The V gene's germline CDR1 is SEHNR and CDR2 FQNEAQ (reference sequence). CDR3 amino acids: CASSLGSSKGETQYF. The CDR3, as DNA: TGTGCCAGCAGCTTAGGTAGCTCGAAAGGAGAGACCCAGTACTTC.

This chain uses TRBV7-3 with TRBJ2-5; no firm D call. Trimming took off 5 bases at V and 4 bases at J, with 11 bases between the two ends. CDR1 is SGHTA and CDR2 is FQGTGA in the germline V gene. The length of the CDR3 is 13 residues. CDR3 amino acids: CASSPGLGETQYF. The CDR3, as DNA: TGTGCCAGCAGCCCCGGGTTGGGAGAGACCCAGTACTTC.

V gene TRBV4-1 combines with J gene TRBJ2-7; perhaps TRBD1 as D (6 bases). The V gene's germline CDR1 is MGHRA and CDR2 YSYEKL. The CDR3 contains 15 residues. The V gene lost 1 base and the J gene lost 4 bases, with 14 bases spanning the gap. CDR3 residues: CASSQGVQGRYEQYF. The CDR3 bases are TGCGCCAGCAGCCAAGGGGTACAGGGCAGGTACGAGCAGTACTTC.

The chain combines TRBV5-4 with TRBJ2-2, with a weak D call TRBD2 (6 bases). This CDR3 is 14 amino acids long. The germline V gene has CDR1 SGHNT and CDR2 YYREEE (reference sequence). V was cut by 0 bases and J by 6 bases, with 9 bases left in between. CDR3 nucleotide sequence: TGTGCCAGCAGCTTGGCCTCTAGCGCCGGGGAGCTGTTTTTT. Its translation: CASSLASSAGELFF. The variable domain in full, with the rest retrieved from reference TRBV5-4 and TRBJ2-2, is ETGVTQSPTHLIKTRGQQVTLRCSSQSGHNTVSWYQQALGQGPQFIFQYYREEENGRGNFPPRFSGLQFPNYSSELNVNALELDDSALYLCASSLASSAGELFFGEGSRLTVL.

This rearrangement joins TRBV5-1 to TRBJ2-1; 10 positions agree with TRBD2. The germline gives CDR1 SGHRS, CDR2 YFSETQ. Trimming removed 0 bases from V and 8 bases from J; junction bases left unmatched: 8. CDR3 length: 16 amino acids. The chain's CDR3 is CASSLEFASGGDEQFF. As DNA, the CDR3 is TGCGCCAGCAGCTTGGAATTCGCTAGCGGGGGAGATGAGCAGTTCTTC.

The rearrangement uses TRBV11-3 and TRBJ2-7; 7 bases are shared with TRBD1. V gave up 5 bases and J gave up 2 bases; unmatched junction bases: 3. The CDR3 loop spans 13 amino acids. Germline CDR1 and CDR2: SGHNT and YENEEA. This CDR3 reads CASSRQGAYEQYF. CDR3 nucleotide sequence: TGTGCCAGCAGCCGGCAGGGGGCCTACGAGCAGTACTTC.

The rearrangement joins TRBV11-2 to TRBJ2-3; 12 bases fit TRBD2. With V trimmed by 5 bases and J by 3 bases, 3 bases remained unmatched. There are 15 residues in the CDR3. Looked up from germline, CDR1 is SGHAT and CDR2 is FQNNGV. The CDR3 is CASSPTSGGTDTQYF. The CDR3 DNA is TGTGCCAGCAGCCCGACTAGCGGGGGAACAGATACGCAGTATTTT.

The V gene is TRBV6-6, the J gene TRBJ2-7; 7 nucleotides line up with TRBD1. V trimming: 8 bases; J trimming: 1 base; junction bases outside the gene matches: 2. Germline V gene sequence: CDR1 MNHNY, CDR2 SVGAGI (reference sequence). The CDR3 extends over 12 amino acids. Here the CDR3 DNA reads TGTGCCAGCGGGGACAGTTCCTACGAGCAGTACTTC. Its protein is CASGDSSYEQYF.

V gene TRBV5-6 combines with J gene TRBJ2-1; 8 bases line up with TRBD2. CDR3 length: 18 amino acids. V was pared by 4 bases and J by 10 bases, with 22 bases of the junction left unmatched. CDR1 is SGHDT, CDR2 YYEEEE, per germline. CDR3 in amino acids: CASSARGAGALLVVEQFF. The DNA for the CDR3 is TGTGCCAGCAGCGCGAGGGGAGCGGGGGCTCTCCTTGTCGTAGAGCAGTTCTTC.